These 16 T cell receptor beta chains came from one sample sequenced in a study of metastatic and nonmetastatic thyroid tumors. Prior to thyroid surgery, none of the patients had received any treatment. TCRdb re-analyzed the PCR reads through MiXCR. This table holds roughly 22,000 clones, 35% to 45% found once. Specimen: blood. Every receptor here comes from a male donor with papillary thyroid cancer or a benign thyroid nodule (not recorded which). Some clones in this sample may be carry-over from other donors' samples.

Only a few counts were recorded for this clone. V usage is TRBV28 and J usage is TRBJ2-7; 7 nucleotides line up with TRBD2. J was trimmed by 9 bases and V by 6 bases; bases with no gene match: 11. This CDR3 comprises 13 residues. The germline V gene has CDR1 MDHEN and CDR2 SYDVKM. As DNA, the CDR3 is TGTGCCAGCAGCACCGGGGACTATCGGAGGCAGTACTTC. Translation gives CASSTGDYRRQYF.

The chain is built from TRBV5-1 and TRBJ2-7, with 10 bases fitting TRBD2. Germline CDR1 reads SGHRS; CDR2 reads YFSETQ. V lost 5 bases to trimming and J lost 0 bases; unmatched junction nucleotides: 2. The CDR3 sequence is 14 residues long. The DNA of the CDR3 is TGCGCCAGCAGACTAGCGGGGAGCTCCTACGAGCAGTACTTC. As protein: CASRLAGSSYEQYF.

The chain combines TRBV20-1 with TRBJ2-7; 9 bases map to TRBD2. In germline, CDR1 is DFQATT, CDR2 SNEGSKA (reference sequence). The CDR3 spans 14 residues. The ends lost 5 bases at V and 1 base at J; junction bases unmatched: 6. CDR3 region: CSAPGLAGSYEQYF. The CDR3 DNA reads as TGCAGTGCTCCGGGTCTAGCGGGGTCCTACGAGCAGTACTTC.

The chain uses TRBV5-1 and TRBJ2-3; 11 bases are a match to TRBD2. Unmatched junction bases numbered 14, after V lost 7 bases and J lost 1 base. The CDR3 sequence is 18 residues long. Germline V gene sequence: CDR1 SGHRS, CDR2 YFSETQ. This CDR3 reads CASARLAGKPGGTDTQYF. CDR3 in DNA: TGCGCCAGCGCCAGACTAGCGGGAAAGCCGGGGGGCACAGATACGCAGTATTTT.

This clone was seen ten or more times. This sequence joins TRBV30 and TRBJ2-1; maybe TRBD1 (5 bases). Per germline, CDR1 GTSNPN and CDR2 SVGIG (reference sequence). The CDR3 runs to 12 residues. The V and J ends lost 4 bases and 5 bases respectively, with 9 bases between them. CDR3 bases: TGTGCCTGGAATGGACAAAACAATGAGCAGTTCTTC. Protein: CAWNGQNNEQFF.

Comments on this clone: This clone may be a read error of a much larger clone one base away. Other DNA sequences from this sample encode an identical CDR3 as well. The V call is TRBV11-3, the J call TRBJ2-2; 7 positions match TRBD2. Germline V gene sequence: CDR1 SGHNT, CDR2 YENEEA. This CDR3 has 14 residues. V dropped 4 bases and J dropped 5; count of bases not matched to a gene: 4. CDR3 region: CASSSGGTTGELFF. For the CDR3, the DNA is TGTGCCAGCAGCTCCGGGGGGACTACCGGGGAGCTGTTTTTT.

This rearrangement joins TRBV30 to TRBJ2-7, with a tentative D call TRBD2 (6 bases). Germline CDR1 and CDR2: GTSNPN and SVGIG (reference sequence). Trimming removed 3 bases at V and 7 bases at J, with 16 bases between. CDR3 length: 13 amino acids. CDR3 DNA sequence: TGTGCCTGGAGCCGGGACTCGGCGTCTGAGCAGTACTTC. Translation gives CAWSRDSASEQYF.

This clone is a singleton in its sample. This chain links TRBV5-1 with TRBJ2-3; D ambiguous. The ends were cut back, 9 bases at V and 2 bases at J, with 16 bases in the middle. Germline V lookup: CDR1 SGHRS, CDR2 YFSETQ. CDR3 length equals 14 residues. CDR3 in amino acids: CATTLGPHTDTQYF. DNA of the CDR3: TGCGCCACTACATTAGGACCCCACACAGATACGCAGTATTTT.

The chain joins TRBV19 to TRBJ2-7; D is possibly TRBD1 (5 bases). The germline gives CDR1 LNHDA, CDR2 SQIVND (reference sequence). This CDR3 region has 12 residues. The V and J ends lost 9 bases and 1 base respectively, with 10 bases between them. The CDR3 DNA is TGTGCCAGCCACGACAGATCCTACGAGCAGTACTTC. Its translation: CASHDRSYEQYF.

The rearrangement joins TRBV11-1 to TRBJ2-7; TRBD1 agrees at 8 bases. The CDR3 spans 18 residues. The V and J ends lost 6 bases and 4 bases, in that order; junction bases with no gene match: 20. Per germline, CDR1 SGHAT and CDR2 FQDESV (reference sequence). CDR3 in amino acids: CASSPSTRGPESLYEQYF. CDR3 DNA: TGTGCCAGCAGTCCGTCTACCAGGGGGCCGGAAAGTCTTTACGAGCAGTACTTC.

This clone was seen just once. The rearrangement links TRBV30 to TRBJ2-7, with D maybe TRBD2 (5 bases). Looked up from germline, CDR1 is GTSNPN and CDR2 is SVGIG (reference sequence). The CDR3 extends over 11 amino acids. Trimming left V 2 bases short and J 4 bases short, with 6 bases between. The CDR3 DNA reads TGTGCCTGGAGTCGGGGATACGAGCAGTACTTC. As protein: CAWSRGYEQYF.

Here the CDR3 reads CASSSGGLRHTDTQYF. The CDR3 nucleotides read TGTGCCAGCAGTTCCGGGGGACTTCGTCACACAGATACGCAGTATTTT. The V gene is TRBV6-1, the J gene TRBJ2-3, with D tentatively TRBD2 (6 bases). The CDR3 consists of 16 residues. Trimming removed 5 bases at V and 2 bases at J, with 17 bases between. Germline lookup yields CDR1 MNHNS and CDR2 SASEGT.

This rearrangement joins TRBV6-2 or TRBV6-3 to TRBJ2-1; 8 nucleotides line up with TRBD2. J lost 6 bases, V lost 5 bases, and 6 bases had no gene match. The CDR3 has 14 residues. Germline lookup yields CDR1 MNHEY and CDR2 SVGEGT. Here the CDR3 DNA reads TGTGCCAGCAGTAGCGGGAGAGGGTTCAATGAGCAGTTCTTC. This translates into CASSSGRGFNEQFF.

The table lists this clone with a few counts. Written as DNA, the CDR3 is TGTGCCAGCGAAACCGGACAGGGTACAGATACGCAGTATTTT. The encoded protein is CASETGQGTDTQYF. The J gene is TRBJ2-3, the V gene TRBV6-1; TRBD1 aligns across 8 bases. Germline loops: CDR1 MNHNS, CDR2 SASEGT. V lost 8 bases to trimming and J lost 3 bases; unmatched junction nucleotides: 7. The CDR3 is 14 amino acids.

The CDR3 nucleotides read TGCGCCAGCAGCCAAGACCCGGGAAATCAGCCCCAGCATTTT. This gives the protein CASSQDPGNQPQHF. J is TRBJ1-5 and V is TRBV4-3; D not certain. Trimming cost V 0 bases and J 4 bases, with 7 bases left between them. Per the germline V gene, CDR1 is LGHNA and CDR2 is YSLEER. This CDR3 spans 14 amino acids.

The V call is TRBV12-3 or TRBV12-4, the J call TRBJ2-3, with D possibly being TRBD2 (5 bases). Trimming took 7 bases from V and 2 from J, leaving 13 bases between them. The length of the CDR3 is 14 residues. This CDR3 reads CASTEEELTDTQYF. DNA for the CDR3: TGTGCCAGCACCGAGGAGGAGCTCACAGATACGCAGTATTTT.